The 15 T cell receptor beta chains presented below share a single source sample, sequenced in a study of T cells in Graves' hyperthyroidism and ophthalmopathy. TCR beta CDR3 regions were amplified from RNA transcripts. An initial round of RT-PCR targeting the TCR CDR3 relied on the HTBI primer set. TCRdb reprocessed the multiplex PCR reads via MiXCR and lists one record per CDR3 protein. This sample yields about 130,000 distinct CDR3 sequences, of which roughly a fifth are seen a single time; roughly 73% belongs to the top ten. Sequencing input: blood. The receptors originated from a woman between 50 and 59 years old with Graves' hyperthyroidism that later progressed to Graves' ophthalmopathy.

In its sample, this clonotype was seen many times. The junction and the germline gene differ at one end; a read error may be behind it. V and J are TRBV20-1 and TRBJ2-2; unclear D gene. CDR1 and CDR2 (germline): DFQATT, SNEGSKA (reference sequence). The length of the CDR3 is 13 residues. CDR3 protein: CSARVGNTGELFF. As DNA, the CDR3 is TGCAGTGCAAGAGTGGGGAACACCGGGGAGCTGTTTTTT.

This clonotype showed up many times. V gene TRBV13 combines with J gene TRBJ2-5; 11 bases agree with TRBD2. Germline CDR1 and CDR2: PRHDT and FYEKMQ (reference sequence). The CDR3 runs to 16 residues. The V segment lost 0 bases and the J segment 5 bases; nucleotides outside the gene matches: 5. Written as DNA, the CDR3 is TGTGCCAGCAGCTTAGGAACTAGCGGGAGCTCGGAGACCCAGTACTTC. It encodes CASSLGTSGSSETQYF.

The table lists this clonotype with many counts. The J gene is TRBJ2-5, the V gene TRBV29-1, with 8 bases identical to TRBD1. Trimming at V came to 7 bases and at J to 4 bases, leaving 11 bases not matched to a gene. Germline CDR1 SQVTM, CDR2 ANQGSEA. This CDR3 contains 14 residues. The CDR3 DNA is TGCAGCGGACTAGAATCGACAGGGGCAGAGACCCAGTACTTC. This translates into CSGLESTGAETQYF.

The rearrangement links TRBV10-2 to TRBJ1-2, with D possibly being TRBD1 (6 bases). The CDR3 sequence is 16 residues long. V was cut by 0 bases and J by 4 bases, with 15 bases left in between. Per germline, CDR1 WSHSY and CDR2 SAAADI. This CDR3 reads CASSESIGGLGYGYTF. The CDR3 DNA reads as TGCGCCAGCAGTGAGTCGATAGGGGGGCTCGGCTATGGCTACACCTTC.

This clonotype has a count of ten or more. V is TRBV5-5 and J is TRBJ1-2; no firm D call. Germline V gene data show CDR1 as SGHKS and CDR2 as YYEKEE (reference sequence). The CDR3 totals 14 residues. Deletions cut 1 base from V and 5 bases from J, with 12 bases between. The CDR3 sequence is CASSLLGVGYGYTF. As DNA, the CDR3 is TGTGCCAGCAGCTTGCTCGGGGTGGGGTATGGCTACACCTTC.

The chain recombines TRBV7-2 with TRBJ2-1; 12 nucleotides match TRBD2. Germline trimming cut 5 bases from V and 10 bases from J; bases unmatched to any gene: 9. Germline CDR1 is SGHTA and CDR2 is FQGNSA. The CDR3 consists of 15 residues. The CDR3 nucleotides read TGTGCCAGCAGCCCCAGACTAGCGGGAGAGAGGGAGCAGTTCTTC. The encoded protein is CASSPRLAGEREQFF.

Ten or more counts support this clonotype. V and J are TRBV5-1 and TRBJ2-7; D gene uncertain. This CDR3 has 12 amino acids. The ends were cut back, 4 bases at V and 4 bases at J, with 9 bases in the middle. Germline V gene data show CDR1 as SGHRS and CDR2 as YFSETQ. CDR3 DNA: TGCGCCAGCAGCACGGACGGTTACGAGCAGTACTTC. This translates into CASSTDGYEQYF.

The V gene is TRBV5-1, the J gene TRBJ2-3, with 9 bases lining up with TRBD2. The J segment lost 2 bases and the V segment lost 0 bases, leaving 4 bases of the junction unmatched. The CDR3 sequence is 16 residues long. Germline values: CDR1 SGHRS, CDR2 YFSETQ. CDR3 loop: CASSLELAGSTDTQYF. The CDR3 DNA is TGCGCCAGCAGCTTGGAGCTAGCGGGGTCCACAGATACGCAGTATTTT.

This clonotype was detected many times. The chain employs TRBV27 and TRBJ1-1, with D maybe TRBD1 (5 bases). CDR3 length: 17 amino acids. Germline V CDR1 and CDR2: MNHEY, SMNVEV (reference sequence). The V and J ends lost 4 bases and 5 bases respectively, with 23 bases between them. The CDR3 spells CASSWTRDLRHGTEAFF. In DNA form, the CDR3 reads TGTGCCAGCAGTTGGACCCGGGACCTACGCCATGGTACTGAAGCTTTCTTT.

The sample holds many counts of this clonotype. The chain combines TRBV3-1 with TRBJ2-2; 7 nucleotides line up with TRBD1. V was clipped by 6 bases and J by 5 bases; unmatched bases: 9. Germline values: CDR1 LGHDT, CDR2 YNNKEL (reference sequence). The CDR3 extends over 15 amino acids. The CDR3 region has the DNA TGTGCCAGCAGTTCAAGACAGGGAAGGACCGGGGAGCTGTTTTTT. Translating it yields CASSSRQGRTGELFF.

Of note for this clonotype: An end of the junction does not agree with germline; a read error may underlie this. The CDR3 sequence: CASSLVLGGSTEAFF. In DNA form, the CDR3 reads TGTGCCAGCAGCTTAGTTTTAGGGGGGAGCACTGAAGCTTTCTTT. This sequence joins TRBV12-3 or TRBV12-4 and TRBJ1-1; TRBD1 is a possible D gene (6 bases). CDR3 length equals 15 residues.

This sequence joins TRBV28 and TRBJ1-1, with 10 bases lining up with TRBD1. The CDR3 is 17 residues long. J gave up 0 bases and V 6 bases, and 10 bases lay outside the gene matches. Per the germline V gene, CDR1 is MDHEN and CDR2 is SYDVKM. The CDR3 loop is CASSHLRQGAMNTEAFF. CDR3 sequence (DNA): TGTGCCAGCAGCCACCTCAGACAGGGGGCCATGAACACTGAAGCTTTCTTT.

This clonotype was seen repeatedly, ten times or more. The V and J genes are TRBV27 and TRBJ2-1, with 8 bases lining up with TRBD2. V dropped 1 base and J dropped 7; count of bases not matched to a gene: 6. This CDR3 region has 15 residues. CDR1 and CDR2 (germline): MNHEY, SMNVEV (reference sequence). The CDR3 nucleotides read TGTGCCAGCAGTTTATGGGCGGGAGGAGGTAATGAGCAGTTCTTC. Its protein product is CASSLWAGGGNEQFF.

A few counts support this clonotype. This rearrangement joins TRBV20-1 to TRBJ2-1; TRBD2 matches at 11 bases. The CDR3 extends over 16 amino acids. Germline CDR1 and CDR2: DFQATT and SNEGSKA (reference sequence). Unmatched junction bases numbered 9, after V lost 3 bases and J lost 5 bases. CDR3 in amino acids: CSARPGTSGANNEQFF. The DNA of the CDR3 is TGCAGTGCTAGGCCCGGGACTAGCGGAGCCAACAATGAGCAGTTCTTC.

The chain carries TRBV5-1 and TRBJ1-1; D possibly corresponds to TRBD1 (5 bases). Germline CDR1 and CDR2: SGHRS and YFSETQ. The CDR3 extends over 14 amino acids. The ends were cut back, 3 bases at V and 2 bases at J, with 11 bases in the middle. This CDR3 reads CASSSGLKNTEAFF. In nucleotides, the CDR3 is TGCGCCAGCAGCTCGGGACTGAAAAACACTGAAGCTTTCTTT.